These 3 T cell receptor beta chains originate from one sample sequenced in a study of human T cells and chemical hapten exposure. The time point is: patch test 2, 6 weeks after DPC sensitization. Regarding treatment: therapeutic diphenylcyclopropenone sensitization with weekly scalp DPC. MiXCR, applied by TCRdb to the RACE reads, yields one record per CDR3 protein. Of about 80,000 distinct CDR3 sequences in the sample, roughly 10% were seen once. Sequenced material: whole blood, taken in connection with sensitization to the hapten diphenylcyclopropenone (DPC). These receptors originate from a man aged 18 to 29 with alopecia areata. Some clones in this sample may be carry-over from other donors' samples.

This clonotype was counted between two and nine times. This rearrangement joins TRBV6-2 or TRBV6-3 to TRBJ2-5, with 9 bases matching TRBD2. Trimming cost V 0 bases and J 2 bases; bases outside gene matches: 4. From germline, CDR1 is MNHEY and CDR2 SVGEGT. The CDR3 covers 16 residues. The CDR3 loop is CASSYSGSGGQETQYF. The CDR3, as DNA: TGTGCCAGCAGTTACTCAGGTAGCGGGGGACAAGAGACCCAGTACTTC.

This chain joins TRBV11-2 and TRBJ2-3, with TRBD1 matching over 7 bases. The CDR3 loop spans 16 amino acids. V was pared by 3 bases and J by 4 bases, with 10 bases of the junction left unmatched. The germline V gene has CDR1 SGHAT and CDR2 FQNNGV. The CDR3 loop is CASSFRGRVGADTQYF. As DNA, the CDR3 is TGTGCCAGCAGCTTTAGGGGGCGAGTCGGGGCAGATACGCAGTATTTT. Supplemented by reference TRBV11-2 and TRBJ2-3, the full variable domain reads EAGVAQSPRYKIIEKRQSVAFWCNPISGHATLYWYQQILGQGPKLLIQFQNNGVVDDSQLPKDRFSAERLKGVDSTLKIQPAKLEDSAVYLCASSFRGRVGADTQYFGPGTRLTVL.

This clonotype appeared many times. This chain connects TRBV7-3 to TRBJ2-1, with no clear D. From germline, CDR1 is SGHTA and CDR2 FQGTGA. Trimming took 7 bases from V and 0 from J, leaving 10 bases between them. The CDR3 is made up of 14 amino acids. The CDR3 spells CASTPAASYNEQFF. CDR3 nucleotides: TGTGCCAGCACCCCGGCGGCCTCCTACAATGAGCAGTTCTTC.